What follows are 8 T cell receptor beta chains derived from one specimen sequenced in a study of neurological immune-mediated disorders. TCRdb called the 5' RACE reads again in MiXCR, with one record for every CDR3 protein. In the table there are under 70,000 distinct CDR3 sequences, 5.2% of which are singletons. The sample was PBMCs. These receptors all come from a woman aged 25-40 years with multiple sclerosis.

The sample holds many counts of this clonotype. The V and J genes are TRBV20-1 and TRBJ1-1; a possible D gene is TRBD1 (5 bases). Germline CDR1 is DFQATT and CDR2 is SNEGSKA (reference sequence). The CDR3 has 12 residues. CDR3 amino acids: CSMWGEVTEAFF. CDR3 nucleotides: TGCAGCATGTGGGGGGAGGTCACTGAAGCTTTCTTT.

This clonotype appeared many times. CDR3 amino acids: CASSLDRDRYRYNEQFF. The CDR3 DNA reads as TGCGCCAGCAGCTTGGACAGGGACAGATATCGGTACAATGAGCAGTTCTTC. This sequence joins TRBV5-1 and TRBJ2-1; 7 bases agree with TRBD1. Unmatched junction bases numbered 10, after V lost 0 bases and J lost 4 bases. Germline values: CDR1 SGHRS, CDR2 YFSETQ. The CDR3 is 17 amino acids.

Of note for this clonotype: A much more abundant neighbour one base away suggests this may be a read error. The chain combines TRBV3-1 with TRBJ1-2; D ambiguous. In germline, CDR1 is LGHDT, CDR2 YNNKEL (reference sequence). This CDR3 region has 12 residues. Trimming cost V 4 bases and J 8 bases, with 11 bases left between them. The chain's CDR3 is CASSLKGGGYTF. CDR3 bases: TGTGCCAGCAGCCTGAAGGGAGGCGGCTACACCTTC.

There are many counts of this clonotype. The chain links TRBV20-1 to TRBJ1-4, with D perhaps matching TRBD1 (5 bases). Germline V CDR1 and CDR2: DFQATT, SNEGSKA (reference sequence). The V gene lost 6 bases and the J gene lost 3 bases, with 14 bases spanning the gap. The CDR3 has 14 residues. This chain's CDR3 is CSADRGVANEKLFF. DNA for the CDR3: TGCAGTGCGGACCGGGGGGTAGCTAATGAAAAACTGTTTTTT.

This clonotype was detected many times. This CDR3 is CASSSPRTGYNEQFF. The DNA for the CDR3 is TGTGCCAGCAGTTCCCCCCGGACAGGGTACAATGAGCAGTTCTTC. V and J are TRBV28 and TRBJ2-1; 8 bases are shared with TRBD1. This CDR3 has 15 amino acids. Germline CDR1 MDHEN, CDR2 SYDVKM. Trimming took 4 bases from V and 4 from J; bases not matched to a gene: 6.

This clonotype appeared many times. The V and J genes are TRBV5-1 and TRBJ1-5, with a weak D call TRBD1 (6 bases). The germline gives CDR1 SGHRS, CDR2 YFSETQ. CDR3 length: 15 amino acids. V was cut by 4 bases and J by 0 bases, with 11 bases left in between. CDR3 residues: CASSVGTPSNQPQHF. In nucleotides, the CDR3 is TGCGCCAGCAGCGTGGGGACACCTAGCAATCAGCCCCAGCATTTT. Drawing the rest from reference TRBV5-1 and TRBJ1-5, the complete variable domain is KAGVTQTPRYLIKTRGQQVTLSCSPISGHRSVSWYQQTPGQGLQFLFEYFSETQRNKGNFPGRFSGRQFSNSRSEMNVSTLELGDSALYLCASSVGTPSNQPQHFGDGTRLSIL.

Many counts were recorded for this clonotype. The chain links TRBV7-2 to TRBJ2-1; a weak D match, TRBD1 (6 bases). This CDR3 region has 14 residues. The V end lost 5 bases, the J end lost 4 bases, and 12 bases lay between the germline ends. Germline values: CDR1 SGHTA, CDR2 FQGNSA. The CDR3 protein is CASSRGWGYNEQFF. The CDR3, as DNA: TGTGCCAGCAGCAGGGGGTGGGGGTACAATGAGCAGTTCTTC.

This clonotype was detected ten times or more. The genes are TRBV10-3 and TRBJ2-5; 10 nucleotides agree with TRBD1. With 3 bases clipped from V and 4 bases from J, the junction kept 8 bases outside the gene matches. CDR1 and CDR2 from the germline V gene are ENHRY and SYGVKD. The CDR3 has 16 amino acids. The CDR3 protein is CAISDTGTGVGETQYF. DNA for the CDR3: TGTGCCATCAGTGATACCGGGACAGGGGTAGGAGAGACCCAGTACTTC.